This TCR beta chain was obtained from a study of T cells in Graves' hyperthyroidism and ophthalmopathy. Findings of the study overall: Ophthalmopathy prediction by the model preceded onset by a median approximately 6.1 months.

Diagnoses were established using clinical symptoms, serum thyroxine and TRAb, thyroid ultrasound and orbital computed tomography. The CDR3 is made up of 13 amino acids. The germline gives CDR1 MNHEY, CDR2 SVGAGI. J gave up 3 bases and V 6 bases, and 5 bases lay outside the gene matches. What was amplified from RNA transcripts were TCR beta CDR3 regions. A set of HTBI primers served as the primers for a first-round RT-PCR of the TCR CDR3. Each CDR3 protein gets one entry after TCRdb re-called the multiplex PCR reads with MiXCR. Of 600,000 to 700,000 distinct CDR3 sequences in the sample, roughly 46% are singletons; the top ten hold about 7.7%. This clonotype was seen repeatedly, ten times or more. Antigen: not known.

The TCR comes from an adult man with Graves' disease, either hyperthyroidism or ophthalmopathy (not recorded which). The specimen was peripheral blood or thyroid tissue (not recorded which). The rearrangement uses TRBV6-5 and TRBJ2-7, with TRBD1 matching 7 bases. DNA for the CDR3: TGTGCCAGCAGGAGGACAGGCGTCTACGAGCAGTACTTC. Translation gives CASRRTGVYEQYF.